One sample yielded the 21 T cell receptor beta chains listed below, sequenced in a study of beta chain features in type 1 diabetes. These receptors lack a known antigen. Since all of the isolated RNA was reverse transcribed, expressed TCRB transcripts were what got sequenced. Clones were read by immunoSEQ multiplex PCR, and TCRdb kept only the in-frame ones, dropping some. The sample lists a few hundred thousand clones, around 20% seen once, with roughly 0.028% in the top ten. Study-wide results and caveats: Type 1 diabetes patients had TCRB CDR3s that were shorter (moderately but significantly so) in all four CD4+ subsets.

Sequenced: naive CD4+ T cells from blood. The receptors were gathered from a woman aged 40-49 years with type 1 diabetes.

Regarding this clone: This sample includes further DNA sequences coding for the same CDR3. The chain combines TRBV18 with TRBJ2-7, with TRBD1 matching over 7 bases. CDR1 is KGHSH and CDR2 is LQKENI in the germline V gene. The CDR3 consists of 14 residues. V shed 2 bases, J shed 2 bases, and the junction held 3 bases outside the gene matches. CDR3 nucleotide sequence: TGTGCCAGCTCACCAGAGACAGGGCCCTACGAGCAGTACTTC. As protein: CASSPETGPYEQYF.

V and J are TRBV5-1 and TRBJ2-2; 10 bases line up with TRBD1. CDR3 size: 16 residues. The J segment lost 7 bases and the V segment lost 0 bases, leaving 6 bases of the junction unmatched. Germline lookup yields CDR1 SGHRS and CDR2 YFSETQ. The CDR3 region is CASSLAGTGAVGELFF. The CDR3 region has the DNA TGCGCCAGCAGCTTGGCCGGGACAGGGGCGGTCGGGGAGCTGTTTTTT. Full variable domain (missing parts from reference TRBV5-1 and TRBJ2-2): KAGVTQTPRYLIKTRGQQVTLSCSPISGHRSVSWYQQTPGQGLQFLFEYFSETQRNKGNFPGRFSGRQFSNSRSEMNVSTLELGDSALYLCASSLAGTGAVGELFFGEGSRLTVL.

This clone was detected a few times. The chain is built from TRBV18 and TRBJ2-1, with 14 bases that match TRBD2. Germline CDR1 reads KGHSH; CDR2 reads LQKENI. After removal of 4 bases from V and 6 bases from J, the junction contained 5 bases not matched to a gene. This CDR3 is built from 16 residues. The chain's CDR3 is CASSLGLAGGSNEQFF. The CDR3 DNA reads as TGTGCCAGCTCACTCGGACTAGCGGGGGGCAGCAATGAGCAGTTCTTC.

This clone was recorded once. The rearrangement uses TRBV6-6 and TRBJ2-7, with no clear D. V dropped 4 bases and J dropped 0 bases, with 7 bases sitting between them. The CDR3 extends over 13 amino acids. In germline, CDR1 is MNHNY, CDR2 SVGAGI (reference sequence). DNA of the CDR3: TGTGCCAGCAGTTCCAAGAGCTCCTACGAGCAGTACTTC. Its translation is CASSSKSSYEQYF.

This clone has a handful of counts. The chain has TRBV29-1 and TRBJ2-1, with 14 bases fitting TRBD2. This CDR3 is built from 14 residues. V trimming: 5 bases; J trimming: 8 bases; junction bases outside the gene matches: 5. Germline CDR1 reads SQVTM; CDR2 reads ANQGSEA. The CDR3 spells CSVRLAGGSDEQFF. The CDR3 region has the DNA TGCAGCGTTCGACTAGCGGGAGGGTCTGATGAGCAGTTCTTC.

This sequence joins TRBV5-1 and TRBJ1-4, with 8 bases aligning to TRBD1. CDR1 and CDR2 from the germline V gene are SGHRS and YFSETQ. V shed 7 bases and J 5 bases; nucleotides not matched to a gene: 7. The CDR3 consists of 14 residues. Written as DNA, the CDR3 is TGCGCCAGCGGACCGACAGGGGAAAATGAAAAACTGTTTTTT. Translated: CASGPTGENEKLFF.

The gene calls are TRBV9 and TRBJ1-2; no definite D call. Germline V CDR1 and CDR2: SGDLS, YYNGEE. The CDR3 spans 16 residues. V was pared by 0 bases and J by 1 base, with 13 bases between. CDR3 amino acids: CASSVAGDGFNYGYTF. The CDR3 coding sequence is TGTGCCAGCAGCGTAGCGGGAGACGGGTTTAACTATGGCTACACCTTC.

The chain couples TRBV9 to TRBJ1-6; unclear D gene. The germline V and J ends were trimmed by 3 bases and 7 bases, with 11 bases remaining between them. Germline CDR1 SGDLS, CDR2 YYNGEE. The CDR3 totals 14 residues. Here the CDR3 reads CASSEGLENSPLHF. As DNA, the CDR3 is TGTGCCAGCAGCGAAGGTTTGGAGAATTCACCCCTCCACTTT.

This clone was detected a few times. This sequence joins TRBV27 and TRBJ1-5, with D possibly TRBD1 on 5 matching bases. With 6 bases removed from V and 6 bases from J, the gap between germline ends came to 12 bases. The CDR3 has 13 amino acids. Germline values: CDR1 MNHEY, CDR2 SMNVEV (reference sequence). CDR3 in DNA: TGTGCCAGCAGCCTTGGACAAGGTCAGCCCCAGCATTTT. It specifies CASSLGQGQPQHF.

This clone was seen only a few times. CDR3 in amino acids: CASSFETNYGYTF. The CDR3 DNA is TGCGCCAGCAGCTTCGAGACTAACTATGGCTACACCTTC. This chain joins TRBV5-1 and TRBJ1-2; unclear D gene. The CDR3 contains 13 residues. V lost 2 bases and J 0 bases, leaving 5 bases between the germline ends. Germline V gives CDR1 SGHRS, CDR2 YFSETQ.

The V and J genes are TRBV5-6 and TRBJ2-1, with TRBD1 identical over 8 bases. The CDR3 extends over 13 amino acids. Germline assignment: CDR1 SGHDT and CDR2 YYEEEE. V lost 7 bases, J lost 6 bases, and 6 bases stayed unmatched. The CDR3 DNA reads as TGTGCCAGCGCGACAGGGGCGATCAATGAGCAGTTCTTC. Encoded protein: CASATGAINEQFF.

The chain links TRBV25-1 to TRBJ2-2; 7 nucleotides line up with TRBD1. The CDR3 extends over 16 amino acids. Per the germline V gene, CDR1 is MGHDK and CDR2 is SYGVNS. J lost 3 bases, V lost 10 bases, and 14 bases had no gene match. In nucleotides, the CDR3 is TGTGCCATCTCCCCAAAGGGTACAGGGGACACCGGGGAGCTGTTTTTT. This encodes CAISPKGTGDTGELFF.

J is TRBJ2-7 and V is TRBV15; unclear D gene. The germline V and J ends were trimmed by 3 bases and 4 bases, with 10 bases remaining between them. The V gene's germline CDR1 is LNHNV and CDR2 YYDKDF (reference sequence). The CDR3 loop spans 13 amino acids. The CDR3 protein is CATSSEIVYEQYF. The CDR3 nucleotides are TGTGCCACCAGCAGCGAGATTGTATACGAGCAGTACTTC.

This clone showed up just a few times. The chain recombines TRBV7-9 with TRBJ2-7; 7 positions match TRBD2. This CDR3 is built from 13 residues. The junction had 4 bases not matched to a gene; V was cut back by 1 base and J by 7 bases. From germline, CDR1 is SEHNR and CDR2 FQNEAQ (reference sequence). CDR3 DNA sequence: TGTGCCAGCAGCTTAGGCGCCGGGGGGGAGCAGTACTTC. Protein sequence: CASSLGAGGEQYF.

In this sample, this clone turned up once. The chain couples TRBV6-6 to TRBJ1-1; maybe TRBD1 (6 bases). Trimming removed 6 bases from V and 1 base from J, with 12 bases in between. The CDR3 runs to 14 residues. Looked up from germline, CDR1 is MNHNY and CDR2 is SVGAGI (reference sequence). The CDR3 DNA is TGTGCCAGCAGAACCCCGGGACAGAACACTGAAGCTTTCTTT. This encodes CASRTPGQNTEAFF.

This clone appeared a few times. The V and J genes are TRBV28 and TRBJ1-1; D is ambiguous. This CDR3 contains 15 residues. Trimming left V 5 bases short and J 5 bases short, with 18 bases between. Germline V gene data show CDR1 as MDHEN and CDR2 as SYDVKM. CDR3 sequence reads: CASSGPGLSRTEAFF. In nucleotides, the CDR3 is TGTGCCAGCAGTGGGCCCGGACTCTCTAGGACTGAAGCTTTCTTT.

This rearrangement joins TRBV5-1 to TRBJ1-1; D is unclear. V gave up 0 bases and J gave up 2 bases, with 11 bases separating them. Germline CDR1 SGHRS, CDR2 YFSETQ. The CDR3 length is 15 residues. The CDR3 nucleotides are TGCGCCAGCAGCTTGGCCGAGGGCCTTAACACTGAAGCTTTCTTT. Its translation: CASSLAEGLNTEAFF.

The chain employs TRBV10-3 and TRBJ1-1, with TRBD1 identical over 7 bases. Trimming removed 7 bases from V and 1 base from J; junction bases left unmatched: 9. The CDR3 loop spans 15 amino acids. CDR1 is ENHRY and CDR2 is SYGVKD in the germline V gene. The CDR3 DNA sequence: TGTGCCATCACTCGGGACAGTCAGGGGAACACTGAAGCTTTCTTT. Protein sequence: CAITRDSQGNTEAFF.

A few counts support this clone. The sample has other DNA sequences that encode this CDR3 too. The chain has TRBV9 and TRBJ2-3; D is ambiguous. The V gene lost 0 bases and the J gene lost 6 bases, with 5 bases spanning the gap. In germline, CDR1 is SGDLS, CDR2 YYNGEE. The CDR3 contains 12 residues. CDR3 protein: CASSVALDTQYF. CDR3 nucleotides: TGTGCCAGCAGCGTAGCTCTGGATACGCAGTATTTT.

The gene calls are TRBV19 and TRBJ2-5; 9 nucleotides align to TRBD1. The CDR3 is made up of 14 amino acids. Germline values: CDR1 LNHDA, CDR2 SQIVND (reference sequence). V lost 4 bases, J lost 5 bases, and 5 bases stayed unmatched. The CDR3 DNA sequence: TGTGCCAGTAGTAGAGGACAGGGGACGGAGACCCAGTACTTC. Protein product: CASSRGQGTETQYF.

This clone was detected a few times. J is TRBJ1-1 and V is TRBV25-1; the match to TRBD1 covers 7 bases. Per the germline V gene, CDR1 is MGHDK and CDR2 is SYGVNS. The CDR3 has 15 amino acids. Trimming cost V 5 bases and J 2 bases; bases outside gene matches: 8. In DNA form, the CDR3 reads TGTGCCAGCAGTCCCCCGGGACAGCCAAACACTGAAGCTTTCTTT. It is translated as CASSPPGQPNTEAFF.